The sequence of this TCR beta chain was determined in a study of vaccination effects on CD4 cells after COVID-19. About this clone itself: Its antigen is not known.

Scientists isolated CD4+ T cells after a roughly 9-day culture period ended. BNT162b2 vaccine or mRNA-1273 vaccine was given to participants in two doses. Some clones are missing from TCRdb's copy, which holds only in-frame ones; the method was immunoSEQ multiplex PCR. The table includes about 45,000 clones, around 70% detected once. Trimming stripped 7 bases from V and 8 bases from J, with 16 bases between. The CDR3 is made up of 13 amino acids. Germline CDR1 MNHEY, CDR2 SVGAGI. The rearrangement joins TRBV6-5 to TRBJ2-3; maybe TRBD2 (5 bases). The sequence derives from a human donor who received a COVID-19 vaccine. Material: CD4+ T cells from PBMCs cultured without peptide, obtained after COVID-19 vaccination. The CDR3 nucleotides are TGTGCCAGCAATTTACGTACGGGGAGTACGCAGTATTTT. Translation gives CASNLRTGSTQYF.